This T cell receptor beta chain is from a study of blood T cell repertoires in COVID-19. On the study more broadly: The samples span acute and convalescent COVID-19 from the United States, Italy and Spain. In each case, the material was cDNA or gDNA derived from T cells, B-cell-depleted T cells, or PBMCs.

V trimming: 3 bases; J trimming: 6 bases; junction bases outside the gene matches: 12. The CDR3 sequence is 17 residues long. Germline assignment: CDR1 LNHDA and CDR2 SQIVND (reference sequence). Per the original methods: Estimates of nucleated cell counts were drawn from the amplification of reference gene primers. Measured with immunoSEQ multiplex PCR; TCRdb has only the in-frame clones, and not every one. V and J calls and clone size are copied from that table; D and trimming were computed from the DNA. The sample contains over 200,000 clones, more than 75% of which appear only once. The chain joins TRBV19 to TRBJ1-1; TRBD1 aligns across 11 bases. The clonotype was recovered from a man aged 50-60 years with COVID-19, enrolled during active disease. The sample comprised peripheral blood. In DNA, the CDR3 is TGTGCCAGTAGTATTATGGGGACAGGGGGTGTAGTCCCTGAAGCTTTCTTT. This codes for CASSIMGTGGVVPEAFF.